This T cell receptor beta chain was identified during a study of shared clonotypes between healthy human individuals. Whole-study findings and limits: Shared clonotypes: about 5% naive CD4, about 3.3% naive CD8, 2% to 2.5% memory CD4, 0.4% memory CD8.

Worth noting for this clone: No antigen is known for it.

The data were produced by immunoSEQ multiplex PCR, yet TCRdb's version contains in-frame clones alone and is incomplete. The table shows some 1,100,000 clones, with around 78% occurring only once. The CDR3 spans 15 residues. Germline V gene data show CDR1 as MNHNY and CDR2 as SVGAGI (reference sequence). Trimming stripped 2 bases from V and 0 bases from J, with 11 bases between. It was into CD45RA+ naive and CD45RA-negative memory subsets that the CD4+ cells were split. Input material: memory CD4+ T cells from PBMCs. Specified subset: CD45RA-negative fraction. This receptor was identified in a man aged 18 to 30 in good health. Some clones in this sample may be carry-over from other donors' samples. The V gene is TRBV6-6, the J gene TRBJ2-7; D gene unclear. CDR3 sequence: CASSYSPADSYEQYF. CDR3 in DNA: TGTGCCAGCAGTTACAGCCCGGCGGACTCCTACGAGCAGTACTTC.